A single sample is the source of the 24 T cell receptor beta chains below, sequenced in a study of cytomegalovirus exposure and HLA in healthy donors. Amplification used 60 Vbeta primers and 13 Jbeta primers. TCRdb's copy holds only in-frame clones and misses some; the assay was immunoSEQ multiplex PCR. The sample has fewer than 120,000 clones; over 65% are singletons. Sequencing was carried out using PBMCs. Receptors originate from a man aged 30 to 39 in good health and CMV-seropositive.

The sample holds one count of this clone. The rearrangement joins TRBV13 to TRBJ1-3; D perhaps matches TRBD1 (6 bases). The germline CDR1 and CDR2 sequences are PRHDT and FYEKMQ (reference sequence). V lost 2 bases to trimming and J lost 1 base, with 15 bases between them. The CDR3 runs 17 residues. The CDR3 DNA reads TGTGCCAGCAGCTTACCGACCTCAGGGGTATCTGGAAACACCATATATTTT. Amino acids: CASSLPTSGVSGNTIYF.

This rearrangement joins TRBV6-6 to TRBJ2-1; 8 positions match TRBD2. With V trimmed by 6 bases and J by 0 bases, 7 bases remained unmatched. The CDR3 covers 16 residues. Germline assignment: CDR1 MNHNY and CDR2 SVGAGI (reference sequence). The CDR3 protein is CASSHSGASSYNEQFF. CDR3 bases: TGTGCCAGCAGCCATAGCGGGGCGAGCTCCTACAATGAGCAGTTCTTC.

As to this clone: An end of the junction differs from the germline gene, which may be a read error. The gene calls are TRBV2 and TRBJ1-2, with 8 nucleotides matching TRBD1. Germline V gives CDR1 SNHLY, CDR2 FYNNEI. The CDR3 runs to 15 residues. The chain's CDR3 is CASGETGDPNYGYTF. The CDR3 nucleotides read TGTGCCAGCGGTGAGACAGGGGACCCTAACTATGGCTACACCTTC.

Only one count was recorded for this clone. J is TRBJ2-7 and V is TRBV10-3; 7 bases agree with TRBD1. V was pared by 11 bases and J by 2 bases, with 12 bases of the junction left unmatched. The CDR3 has 14 amino acids. CDR1 and CDR2 from the germline V gene are ENHRY and SYGVKD. CDR3 loop: CAVSPAGGTYEQYF. In DNA form, the CDR3 reads TGTGCCGTCTCCCCGGCAGGGGGAACCTACGAGCAGTACTTC.

Details on this clone: This is likely a read error, given that the CDR3 carries no conserved phenylalanine or tryptophan at its end. The chain couples TRBV10-3 to TRBJ1-2, with D possibly being TRBD1 (5 bases). Between the trimmed V and J ends, which lost 0 bases and 0 bases, there was a span of 17 bases. CDR3 length: 18 residues. CDR1 and CDR2 (germline): ENHRY, SYGVKD. The DNA of the CDR3 is TGTGCCATCAGTGAGTCGTCGGCAGGGATTATAGCTAACTATGGCTACACCCTC. As protein: CAISESSAGIIANYGYTL.

The rearrangement uses TRBV5-4 and TRBJ1-1; tentative D call: TRBD1 (6 bases). The V end lost 1 base, the J end lost 1 base, and 8 bases lay between the germline ends. The germline CDR1 and CDR2 sequences are SGHNT and YYREEE (reference sequence). The CDR3 loop spans 14 amino acids. The CDR3 sequence: CASSLFRGNTEAFF. The CDR3 nucleotides read TGTGCCAGCAGCTTGTTCAGGGGGAACACTGAAGCTTTCTTT.

The V gene is TRBV6-1, the J gene TRBJ1-2, with 10 positions matching TRBD1. V dropped 4 bases and J dropped 8; count of bases not matched to a gene: 10. Germline CDR1 MNHNS, CDR2 SASEGT. CDR3 length equals 15 residues. The CDR3 here is CASSGQGALSGGYTF. The CDR3, as DNA: TGTGCCAGCAGTGGACAGGGGGCGCTTTCTGGGGGCTACACCTTC.

This clone was seen more than once but under ten times. This sequence joins TRBV28 and TRBJ2-1; 8 bases agree with TRBD2. Per germline, CDR1 MDHEN and CDR2 SYDVKM. The CDR3 has 15 amino acids. The V gene end was trimmed by 7 bases and the J gene end by 6 bases; junction bases not matched to a gene: 11. This CDR3 is CASNLAGGPSNEQFF. CDR3 bases: TGTGCCAGCAATCTGGCGGGGGGTCCCTCCAATGAGCAGTTCTTC.

The chain carries TRBV5-6 and TRBJ2-1; 13 bases line up with TRBD2. There are 17 residues in the CDR3. Per germline, CDR1 SGHDT and CDR2 YYEEEE. V dropped 3 bases and J dropped 8; count of bases not matched to a gene: 11. The CDR3: CASSSGLAGPYADEQFF. CDR3 sequence (DNA): TGTGCCAGCAGCTCGGGACTAGCGGGACCCTACGCCGATGAGCAGTTCTTC.

The chain recombines TRBV4-1 with TRBJ2-7, with D unclear. This CDR3 is 14 amino acids long. The V gene lost 0 bases and the J gene lost 2 bases, with 8 bases spanning the gap. Germline-derived CDR1 and CDR2 are MGHRA and YSYEKL. The CDR3 DNA sequence: TGCGCCAGCAGCCAAGACCACTATCCCTACGAGCAGTACTTC. Translating it yields CASSQDHYPYEQYF.

This clone showed up just a few times. V is TRBV4-1 and J is TRBJ1-5; maybe TRBD1 (5 bases). Germline-derived CDR1 and CDR2 are MGHRA and YSYEKL. The CDR3 loop spans 18 amino acids. Trimming removed 4 bases at V and 7 bases at J, with 26 bases between. The CDR3 nucleotides are TGCGCCAGCAGCCCCGGCGCGGGGGTATCATCTGCGCGGCAGCCCCAGCATTTT. Translation: CASSPGAGVSSARQPQHF.

V and J are TRBV11-2 and TRBJ2-5; 9 bases align to TRBD2. V was clipped by 5 bases and J by 2 bases; unmatched bases: 6. The germline V gene has CDR1 SGHAT and CDR2 FQNNGV. The CDR3 is made up of 15 amino acids. CDR3 in amino acids: CASSTGLAGQETQYF. CDR3 DNA: TGTGCCAGCAGCACGGGACTAGCAGGACAAGAGACCCAGTACTTC.

This chain links TRBV7-9 with TRBJ2-3; 9 bases are shared with TRBD1. The CDR3 is 15 residues long. The V and J ends lost 5 bases and 5 bases, in that order; junction bases with no gene match: 8. Germline V gene sequence: CDR1 SEHNR, CDR2 FQNEAQ (reference sequence). CDR3 in DNA: TGTGCCAGCAGCCCCAAACGGACAGGGGTAGATACGCAGTATTTT. It codes for CASSPKRTGVDTQYF.

This sequence joins TRBV27 and TRBJ2-3; TRBD2 is a possible D gene (5 bases). The germline V and J ends were trimmed by 6 bases and 2 bases, with 12 bases remaining between them. Germline-derived CDR1 and CDR2 are MNHEY and SMNVEV (reference sequence). This CDR3 is built from 14 residues. As DNA, the CDR3 is TGTGCCAGCAGCCCAGGACTGATCACAGATACGCAGTATTTT. It yields the protein CASSPGLITDTQYF.

The V and J genes are TRBV10-3 and TRBJ2-3, with 13 bases that match TRBD2. Germline lookup yields CDR1 ENHRY and CDR2 SYGVKD. V lost 1 base and J lost 3; bases outside the gene matches: 4. The CDR3 has 17 amino acids. CDR3 in amino acids: CAISEYGTSGVTDTQYF. CDR3 coding DNA: TGTGCCATCAGTGAGTACGGGACTAGCGGGGTTACAGATACGCAGTATTTT.

The rearrangement links TRBV28 to TRBJ2-7; D is unclear. Germline V gene sequence: CDR1 MDHEN, CDR2 SYDVKM. The CDR3 has 13 residues. V lost 6 bases to trimming and J lost 3 bases, with 12 bases between them. The CDR3 bases are TGTGCCAGCAGCCCCTCTCCACTCTACGAGCAGTACTTC. It encodes CASSPSPLYEQYF. Based on the CDR3 plus reference TRBV28 and TRBJ2-7, the full variable domain is DVKVTQSSRYLVKRTGEKVFLECVQDMDHENMFWYRQDPGLGLRLIYFSYDVKMKEKGDIPEGYSVSREKKERFSLILESASTNQTSMYLCASSPSPLYEQYFGPGTRLTVT.

CDR3 coding DNA: TGTGCCAGTAGGGGGCGGGGACAGAGCACAGATACGCAGTATTTT. Translated: CASRGRGQSTDTQYF. The gene calls are TRBV19 and TRBJ2-3, with a possible D match to TRBD1 (7 bases). V lost 6 bases and J lost 0, with 13 bases in between. Germline V lookup: CDR1 LNHDA, CDR2 SQIVND (reference sequence). The CDR3 contains 15 residues. The full variable domain, in which reference TRBV19 and TRBJ2-3 provide the parts outside the CDR3, is DGGITQSPKYLFRKEGQNVTLSCEQNLNHDAMYWYRQDPGQGLRLIYYSQIVNDFQKGDIAEGYSVSREKKESFPLTVTSAQKNPTAFYLCASRGRGQSTDTQYFGPGTRLTVL.

The chain employs TRBV5-1 and TRBJ2-1; D might be TRBD2 (5 bases). The germline V gene has CDR1 SGHRS and CDR2 YFSETQ. V lost 2 bases, J lost 4 bases, and 7 bases lay in between. This CDR3 has 13 amino acids. Here the CDR3 DNA reads TGCGCCAGCAGCTTCGGGGATTACAATGAGCAGTTCTTC. Translating gives CASSFGDYNEQFF.

The chain uses TRBV5-1 and TRBJ1-3; D may be TRBD1 (5 bases). V was cut by 1 base and J by 4 bases, with 15 bases left in between. Germline-derived CDR1 and CDR2 are SGHRS and YFSETQ. This CDR3 region has 16 residues. The CDR3 bases are TGCGCCAGCAGCTTGAGTAGGCAGGGCTCCGGAAACACCATATATTTT. It yields the protein CASSLSRQGSGNTIYF.

The rearrangement uses TRBV19 and TRBJ1-5; D gene ambiguous. The CDR3 length is 15 residues. Germline lookup yields CDR1 LNHDA and CDR2 SQIVND (reference sequence). Trimming left V 6 bases short and J 4 bases short, with 16 bases between. CDR3 sequence (DNA): TGTGCCAGTAGCCTCCTAGTGGAACGAAATCAGCCCCAGCATTTT. It encodes CASSLLVERNQPQHF.

This chain uses TRBV2 with TRBJ2-3, with 9 bases that match TRBD1. Trimming at V came to 6 bases and at J to 0 bases, leaving 7 bases not matched to a gene. CDR3 length: 16 residues. Germline V gene data show CDR1 as SNHLY and CDR2 as FYNNEI. This CDR3 is CASSGQGTGSTDTQYF. CDR3 DNA: TGTGCCAGCAGCGGACAAGGGACAGGGAGCACAGATACGCAGTATTTT.

This rearrangement joins TRBV29-1 to TRBJ1-1; D is possibly TRBD1 (6 bases). Germline V lookup: CDR1 SQVTM, CDR2 ANQGSEA. This CDR3 has 12 amino acids. V was shortened by 8 bases and J by 0 bases, with 10 bases between the two germline ends. CDR3 protein: CSLGQMNTEAFF. The DNA for the CDR3 is TGCAGCCTAGGACAGATGAACACTGAAGCTTTCTTT.

The chain links TRBV2 to TRBJ1-4; 7 bases agree with TRBD1. V lost 10 bases to trimming and J lost 4 bases; unmatched junction nucleotides: 3. The CDR3 sequence is 12 residues long. The germline CDR1 and CDR2 sequences are SNHLY and FYNNEI. CDR3 amino acids: CATGTDNEKLFF. CDR3 nucleotide sequence: TGTGCCACCGGGACAGATAATGAAAAACTGTTTTTT.

This clone was counted a single time. This chain uses TRBV2 with TRBJ2-5; D is possibly TRBD2 (7 bases). Germline V gene sequence: CDR1 SNHLY, CDR2 FYNNEI. The CDR3 has 14 residues. The ends were cut back, 0 bases at V and 8 bases at J, with 13 bases in the middle. This CDR3 is CASSEAGGGATQYF. CDR3 nucleotide sequence: TGTGCCAGCAGTGAAGCGGGGGGGGGCGCAACCCAGTACTTC.